Below are 15 T cell receptor beta chains sequenced from a single sample in a study of blood T cell repertoires in COVID-19. Data came from immunoSEQ multiplex PCR; TCRdb stores just in-frame clones and leaves some out. The data show 130,000 or so clones, with around 89% seen just once and around 20% held by the top ten. The sequenced sample consisted of peripheral blood. Receptor source: a man aged 45-65 years with active or convalescent COVID-19.

This chain joins TRBV14 and TRBJ2-1; 11 positions agree with TRBD2. The CDR3 loop spans 15 amino acids. Germline V lookup: CDR1 SGHDN, CDR2 FVKESK. With V trimmed by 3 bases and J by 5 bases, 3 bases remained unmatched. The CDR3 DNA follows: TGTGCCAGCAGCCAGCGACTAGCGGGGAACAATGAGCAGTTCTTC. Its translation: CASSQRLAGNNEQFF. The entire variable domain, with the rest obtained from reference TRBV14 and TRBJ2-1, is as follows: EAGVTQFPSHSVIEKGQTVTLRCDPISGHDNLYWYRRVMGKEIKFLLHFVKESKQDESGMPNNRFLAERTGGTYSTLKVQPAELEDSGVYFCASSQRLAGNNEQFFGPGTRLTVL.

This sequence joins TRBV19 and TRBJ2-6; D gene unclear. CDR3 size: 15 residues. The V end lost 2 bases, the J end lost 2 bases, and 7 bases lay between the germline ends. Germline loops: CDR1 LNHDA, CDR2 SQIVND (reference sequence). CDR3 region: CASSILAAGANVLTF. The CDR3 coding sequence is TGTGCCAGTAGTATACTGGCGGCTGGGGCCAACGTCCTGACTTTC.

The genes are TRBV10-1 and TRBJ2-3, with 9 bases aligning to TRBD2. CDR3 length: 18 residues. The V gene end was trimmed by 3 bases and the J gene end by 3 bases; junction bases not matched to a gene: 13. Germline assignment: CDR1 WNHNN and CDR2 SYGVQD (reference sequence). The CDR3 nucleotides are TGCGCCAGCAGTGAAGCACTAGCGGGCATACTCGGGACAGATACGCAGTATTTT. It encodes CASSEALAGILGTDTQYF.

In the case of this clone: This specimen includes other DNA sequences encoding the same CDR3. V and J are TRBV2 and TRBJ1-6; D unresolved. From germline, CDR1 is SNHLY and CDR2 FYNNEI. The CDR3 covers 14 residues. With 0 bases removed from V and 4 bases from J, the gap between germline ends came to 4 bases. CDR3 sequence (DNA): TGTGCCAGCAGTGAAGCGAGATATAATTCACCCCTCCACTTT. It yields the protein CASSEARYNSPLHF.

The chain has TRBV5-1 and TRBJ1-1; TRBD1 agrees at 7 bases. Germline CDR1 is SGHRS and CDR2 is YFSETQ. The length of the CDR3 is 16 residues. J gave up 0 bases and V 0 bases, and 5 bases lay outside the gene matches. The CDR3 loop reads CASSLGDRDMNTEAFF. In DNA, the CDR3 is TGCGCCAGCAGCTTGGGAGACAGGGACATGAACACTGAAGCTTTCTTT.

The V and J genes are TRBV4-1 and TRBJ2-1; TRBD2 might be the D (5 bases). Germline CDR1 reads MGHRA; CDR2 reads YSYEKL. Trimming pared 1 base from V and 5 bases from J, leaving 15 bases between. The CDR3 consists of 16 residues. The chain's CDR3 is CASSQVERILNNEQFF. Written as DNA, the CDR3 is TGCGCCAGCAGCCAAGTCGAGCGGATTCTCAACAATGAGCAGTTCTTC.

This clone was recorded once. The chain uses TRBV5-1 and TRBJ2-5, with 13 bases fitting TRBD2. The junction had 4 bases not matched to a gene; V was cut back by 0 bases and J by 2 bases. Germline CDR1 is SGHRS and CDR2 is YFSETQ. The CDR3 consists of 17 residues. The CDR3 spells CASSLAEGLAGQETQYF. The DNA of the CDR3 is TGCGCCAGCAGCTTGGCGGAGGGACTAGCGGGACAAGAGACCCAGTACTTC.

The chain uses TRBV28 and TRBJ2-2; D is undetermined. The CDR3 is 17 amino acids. Trimming cost V 3 bases and J 1 base, with 15 bases left between them. The germline CDR1 and CDR2 sequences are MDHEN and SYDVKM. CDR3 sequence reads: CASSFADQARNTGELFF. DNA for the CDR3: TGTGCCAGCAGTTTTGCAGATCAGGCTCGGAACACCGGGGAGCTGTTTTTT.

The rearrangement links TRBV6-6 to TRBJ2-4; 16 bases map to TRBD2. This CDR3 has 17 amino acids. Germline CDR1 reads MNHNY; CDR2 reads SVGAGI (reference sequence). V shed 5 bases, J shed 9 bases, and the junction held 10 bases outside the gene matches. This CDR3 is CASSRGGTSGRGGIQYF. CDR3 coding DNA: TGTGCCAGCAGTCGAGGTGGGACTAGCGGGAGGGGAGGCATTCAGTACTTC.

The chain links TRBV2 to TRBJ2-1; possible D gene TRBD2, 8 bases. Trimming cost V 4 bases and J 9 bases, with 22 bases left between them. This CDR3 has 16 amino acids. Germline lookup yields CDR1 SNHLY and CDR2 FYNNEI. The CDR3 DNA is TGTGCCAGCAGTGGAGGACTAGCAGGGGGGGTGATTGAGCAGTTCTTC. Encoded protein: CASSGGLAGGVIEQFF.

The V and J genes are TRBV7-9 and TRBJ2-1, with 8 bases identical to TRBD1. CDR1 SEHNR and CDR2 FQNEAQ come from the germline V gene (reference sequence). The CDR3 loop spans 15 amino acids. V dropped 3 bases and J dropped 9; count of bases not matched to a gene: 10. CDR3 sequence reads: CASSFFPRQGSEQFF. CDR3 in DNA: TGTGCCAGCAGCTTCTTTCCGAGACAGGGGTCTGAGCAGTTCTTC.

The J gene is TRBJ2-7, the V gene TRBV19; possible D gene TRBD1, 5 bases. The CDR3 sequence is 15 residues long. The germline CDR1 and CDR2 sequences are LNHDA and SQIVND (reference sequence). The germline V and J ends were trimmed by 6 bases and 0 bases, with 15 bases remaining between them. CDR3: CASSRAGSHSYEQYF. CDR3 nucleotide sequence: TGTGCCAGTAGCAGGGCCGGTTCTCACTCCTACGAGCAGTACTTC.

V usage is TRBV10-1 and J usage is TRBJ2-7; 9 nucleotides line up with TRBD2. CDR3 length equals 15 residues. With 5 bases clipped from V and 3 bases from J, the junction kept 8 bases outside the gene matches. Germline V gene sequence: CDR1 WNHNN, CDR2 SYGVQD (reference sequence). DNA for the CDR3: TGCGCCAGCAGTTTAGCGGGGGACGGAAACTACGAGCAGTACTTC. Protein: CASSLAGDGNYEQYF.

The rearrangement links TRBV3-1 (or the pseudogene TRBV3-2) to TRBJ2-1; 10 bases map to TRBD2. The CDR3 loop spans 16 amino acids. Germline V gene data show CDR1 as LGHDT and CDR2 as YNNKEL (reference sequence). Germline trimming cut 2 bases from V and 7 bases from J; bases unmatched to any gene: 8. CDR3 amino acids: CASSQLAGALMNEQFF. CDR3 sequence (DNA): TGTGCCAGCAGCCAACTAGCGGGAGCACTTATGAATGAGCAGTTCTTC.

V gene TRBV18 combines with J gene TRBJ2-7; 7 positions match TRBD2. V was clipped by 3 bases and J by 1 base; unmatched bases: 3. The CDR3 sequence is 14 residues long. The germline CDR1 and CDR2 sequences are KGHSH and LQKENI. The chain's CDR3 is CASSPGGGSYEQYF. CDR3 in DNA: TGTGCCAGCTCACCGGGGGGGGGATCCTACGAGCAGTACTTC.